This T cell receptor beta chain was captured by sequencing in a study of blood T cell repertoires in COVID-19. Participants' reported clinical history set cohort assignment. Cohort 3 recovery required two negative PCRs, clearance, or symptom resolution. Measured with immunoSEQ multiplex PCR; TCRdb has only the in-frame clones, and not every one. The sample has approximately 200,000 clones, approximately 90% seen once. The CDR3 covers 12 residues. V trimming: 6 bases; J trimming: 6 bases; junction bases outside the gene matches: 1. Germline-derived CDR1 and CDR2 are ENHRY and SYGVKD. J is TRBJ1-2 and V is TRBV10-3, with 10 bases identical to TRBD1. This TCR came from a man aged 25-45 years who had recovered from COVID-19. Sequencing input: PBMCs or T cells enriched from blood (not recorded which). CDR3 in DNA: TGTGCCATCAGGGGGACAGGGGATGGCTACACCTTC. Protein sequence: CAIRGTGDGYTF.